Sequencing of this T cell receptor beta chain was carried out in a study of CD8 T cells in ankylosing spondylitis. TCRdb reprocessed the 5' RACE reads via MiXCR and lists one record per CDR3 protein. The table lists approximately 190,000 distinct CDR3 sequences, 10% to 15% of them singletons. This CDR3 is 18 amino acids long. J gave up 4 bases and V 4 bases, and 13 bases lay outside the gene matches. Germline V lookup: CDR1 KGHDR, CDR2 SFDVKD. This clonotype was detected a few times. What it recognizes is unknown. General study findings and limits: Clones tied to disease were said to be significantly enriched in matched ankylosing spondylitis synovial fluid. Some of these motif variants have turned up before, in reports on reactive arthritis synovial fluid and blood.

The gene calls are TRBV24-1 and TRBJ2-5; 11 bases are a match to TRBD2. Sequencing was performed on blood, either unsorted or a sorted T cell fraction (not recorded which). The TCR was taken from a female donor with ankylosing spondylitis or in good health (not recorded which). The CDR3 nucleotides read TGTGCCACCAGTGAGAATCGACTAGCGGGGTACTTAGGAGAGACCCAGTACTTC. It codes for CATSENRLAGYLGETQYF.